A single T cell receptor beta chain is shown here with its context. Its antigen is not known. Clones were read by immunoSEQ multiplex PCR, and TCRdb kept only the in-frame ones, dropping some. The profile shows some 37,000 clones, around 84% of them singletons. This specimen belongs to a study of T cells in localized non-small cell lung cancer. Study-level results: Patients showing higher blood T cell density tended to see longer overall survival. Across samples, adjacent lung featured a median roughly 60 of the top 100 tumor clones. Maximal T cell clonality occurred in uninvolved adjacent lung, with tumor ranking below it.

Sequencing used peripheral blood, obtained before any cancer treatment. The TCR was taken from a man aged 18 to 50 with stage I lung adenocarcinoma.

In DNA, the CDR3 is TGTGCCAGCAGCCAAGAGGCTAGCGGGCACCTCGGGGAGCAGTACTTC. Translated, it gives CASSQEASGHLGEQYF. The chain combines TRBV14 with TRBJ2-7, with 8 bases that match TRBD2. CDR3 length equals 16 residues. From germline, CDR1 is SGHDN and CDR2 FVKESK. V lost 0 bases to trimming and J lost 7 bases; unmatched junction nucleotides: 11.